This TCR beta chain was recorded in a study of identical twins. Using its own MiXCR run on the 5' RACE reads, TCRdb lists one record per CDR3 protein. The table includes approximately 680,000 distinct CDR3 sequences, just over 7% detected once. This CDR3 has 16 amino acids. CDR1 and CDR2 (germline): SGHTS, YDEGEE. The V and J ends lost 5 bases and 3 bases, in that order; junction bases with no gene match: 7. These data were also filed under a second study, of yellow fever vaccine responses in identical twins.

This sequence originates from a woman between 18 and 30 years old in good health. This chain connects TRBV5-8 to TRBJ2-3; TRBD1 matches at 12 bases. Source material: PBMCs. The CDR3 is CASSWGQGASTDTQYF. In DNA, the CDR3 is TGTGCCAGCAGTTGGGGACAGGGGGCGTCGACAGATACGCAGTATTTT.